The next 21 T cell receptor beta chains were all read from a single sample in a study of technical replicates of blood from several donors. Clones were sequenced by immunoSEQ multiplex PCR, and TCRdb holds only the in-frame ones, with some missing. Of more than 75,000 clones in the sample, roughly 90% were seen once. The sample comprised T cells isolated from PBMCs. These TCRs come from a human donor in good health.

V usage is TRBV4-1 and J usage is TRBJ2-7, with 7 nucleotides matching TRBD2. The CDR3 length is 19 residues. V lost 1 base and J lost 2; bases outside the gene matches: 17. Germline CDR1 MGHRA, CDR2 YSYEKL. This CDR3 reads CASSQGILRAGVGPYEQYF. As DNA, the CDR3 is TGCGCCAGCAGCCAAGGGATTCTTAGGGCGGGAGTGGGCCCCTACGAGCAGTACTTC.

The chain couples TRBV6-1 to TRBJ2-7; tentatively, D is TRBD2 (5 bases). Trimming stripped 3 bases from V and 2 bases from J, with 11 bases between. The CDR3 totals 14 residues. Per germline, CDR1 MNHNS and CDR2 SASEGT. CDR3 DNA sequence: TGTGCCAGCAGTGAGGGAGAGGGTACCTACGAGCAGTACTTC. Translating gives CASSEGEGTYEQYF.

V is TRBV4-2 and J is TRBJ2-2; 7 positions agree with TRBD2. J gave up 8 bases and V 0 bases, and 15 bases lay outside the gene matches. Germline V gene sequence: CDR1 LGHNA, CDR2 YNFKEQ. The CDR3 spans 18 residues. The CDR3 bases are TGTGCCAGCAGCCAAGAATTTGGGAATCGGCGGGAGAGGGGGGAGCTGTTTTTT. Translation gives CASSQEFGNRRERGELFF.

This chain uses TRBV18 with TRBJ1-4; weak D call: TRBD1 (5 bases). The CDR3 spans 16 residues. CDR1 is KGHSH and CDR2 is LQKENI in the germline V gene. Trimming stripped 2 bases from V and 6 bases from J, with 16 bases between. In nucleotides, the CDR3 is TGTGCCAGCTCACCAACACGGCGGCAGGGCGATGAAAAACTGTTTTTT. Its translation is CASSPTRRQGDEKLFF.

This chain's CDR3 is CASSLAPGQETQYF. CDR3 in DNA: TGTGCCAGCAGCTTGGCCCCGGGCCAAGAGACCCAGTACTTC. The chain carries TRBV5-5 and TRBJ2-5; D unclear. The CDR3 runs 14 residues. V was shortened by 0 bases and J by 1 base, with 7 bases between the two germline ends. The germline V gene has CDR1 SGHKS and CDR2 YYEKEE (reference sequence).

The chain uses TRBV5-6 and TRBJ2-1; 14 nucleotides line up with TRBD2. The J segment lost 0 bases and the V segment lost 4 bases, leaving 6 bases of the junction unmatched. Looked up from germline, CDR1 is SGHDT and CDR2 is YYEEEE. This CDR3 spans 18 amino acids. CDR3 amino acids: CASSPGLAGALSYNEQFF. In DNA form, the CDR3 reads TGTGCCAGCAGCCCGGGACTAGCGGGAGCCCTCTCCTACAATGAGCAGTTCTTC. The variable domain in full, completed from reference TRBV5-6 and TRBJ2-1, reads DAGVTQSPTHLIKTRGQQVTLRCSPKSGHDTVSWYQQALGQGPQFIFQYYEEEERQRGNFPDRFSGHQFPNYSSELNVNALLLGDSALYLCASSPGLAGALSYNEQFFGPGTRLTVL.

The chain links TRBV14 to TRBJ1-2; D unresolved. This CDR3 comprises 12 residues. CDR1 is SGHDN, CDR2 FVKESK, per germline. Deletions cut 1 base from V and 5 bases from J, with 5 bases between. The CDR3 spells CASSQGAYGYTF. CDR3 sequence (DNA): TGTGCCAGCAGCCAAGGCGCATATGGCTACACCTTC.

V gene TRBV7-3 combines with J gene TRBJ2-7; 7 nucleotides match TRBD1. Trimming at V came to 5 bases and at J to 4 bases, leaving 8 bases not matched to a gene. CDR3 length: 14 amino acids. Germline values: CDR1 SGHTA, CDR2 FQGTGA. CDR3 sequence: CASSLGTAPYEQYF. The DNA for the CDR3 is TGTGCCAGCAGCCTCGGGACAGCTCCGTACGAGCAGTACTTC.

The CDR3 is CASSLELGGFNEQFF. CDR3 DNA sequence: TGCGCCAGCAGCTTGGAGTTAGGAGGGTTCAATGAGCAGTTCTTC. This chain connects TRBV5-1 to TRBJ2-1; D is perhaps TRBD2 (6 bases). Per the germline V gene, CDR1 is SGHRS and CDR2 is YFSETQ. V was cut by 0 bases and J by 6 bases, with 13 bases left in between. The CDR3 runs 15 residues.

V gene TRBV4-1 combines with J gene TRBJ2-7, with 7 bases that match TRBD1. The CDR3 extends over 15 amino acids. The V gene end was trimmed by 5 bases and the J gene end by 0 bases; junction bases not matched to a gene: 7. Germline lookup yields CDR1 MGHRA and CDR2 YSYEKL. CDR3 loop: CASSFGDSSSYEQYF. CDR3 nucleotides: TGCGCCAGCAGCTTCGGGGACAGCAGCTCCTACGAGCAGTACTTC.

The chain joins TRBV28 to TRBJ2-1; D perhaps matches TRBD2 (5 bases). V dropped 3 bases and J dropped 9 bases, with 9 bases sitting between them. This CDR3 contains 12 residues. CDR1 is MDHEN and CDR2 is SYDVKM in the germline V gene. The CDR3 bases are TGTGCCAGCAGTTTGTCGGGGAGTGAGCAGTTCTTC. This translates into CASSLSGSEQFF.

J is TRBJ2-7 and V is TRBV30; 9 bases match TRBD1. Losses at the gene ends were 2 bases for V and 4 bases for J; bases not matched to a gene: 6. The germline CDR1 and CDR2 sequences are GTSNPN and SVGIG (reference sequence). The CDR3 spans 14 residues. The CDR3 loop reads CAWSRGQGRYEQYF. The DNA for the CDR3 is TGTGCCTGGAGTAGGGGACAGGGAAGGTACGAGCAGTACTTC.

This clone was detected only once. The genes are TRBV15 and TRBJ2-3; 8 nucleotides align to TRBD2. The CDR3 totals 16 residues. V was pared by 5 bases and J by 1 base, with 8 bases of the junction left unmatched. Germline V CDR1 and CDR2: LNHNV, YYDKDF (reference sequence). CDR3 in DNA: TGTGCCACCAGCGGGCGAGCGGGAGTGGGCACAGATACGCAGTATTTT. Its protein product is CATSGRAGVGTDTQYF.

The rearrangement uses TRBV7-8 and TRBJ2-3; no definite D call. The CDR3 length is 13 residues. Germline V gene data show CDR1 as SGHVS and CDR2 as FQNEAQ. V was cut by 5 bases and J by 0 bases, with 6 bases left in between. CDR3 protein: CASSAPSTDTQYF. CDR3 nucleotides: TGTGCCAGCAGCGCGCCCAGCACAGATACGCAGTATTTT.

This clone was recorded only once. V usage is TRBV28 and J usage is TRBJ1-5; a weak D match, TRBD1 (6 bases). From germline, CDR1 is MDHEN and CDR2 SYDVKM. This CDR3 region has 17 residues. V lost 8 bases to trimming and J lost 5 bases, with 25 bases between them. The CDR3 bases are TGTGCCAGCTTTGGTCAGGGGCAAACCGTTTACCATCAGCCCCAGCATTTT. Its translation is CASFGQGQTVYHQPQHF.

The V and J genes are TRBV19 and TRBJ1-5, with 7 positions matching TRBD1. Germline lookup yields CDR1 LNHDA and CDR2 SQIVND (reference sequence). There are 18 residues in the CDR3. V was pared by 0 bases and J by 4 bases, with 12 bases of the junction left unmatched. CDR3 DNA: TGTGCCAGTAGTATAGATCCCGGACAGGCCTCGGGTAATCAGCCCCAGCATTTT. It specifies CASSIDPGQASGNQPQHF.

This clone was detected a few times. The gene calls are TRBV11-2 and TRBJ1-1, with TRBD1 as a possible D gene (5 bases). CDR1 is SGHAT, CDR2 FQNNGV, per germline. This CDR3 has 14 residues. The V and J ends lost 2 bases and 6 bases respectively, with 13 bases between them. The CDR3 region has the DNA TGTGCCAGCAGCTTACAGGGATCGGGCGCTGAAGCTTTCTTT. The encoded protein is CASSLQGSGAEAFF.

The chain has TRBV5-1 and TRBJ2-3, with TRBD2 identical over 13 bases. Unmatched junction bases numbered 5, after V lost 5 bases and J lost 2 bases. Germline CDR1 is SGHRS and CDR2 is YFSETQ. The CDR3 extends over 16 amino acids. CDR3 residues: CASSQGLAGVTDTQYF. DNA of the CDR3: TGCGCCAGCAGTCAAGGACTAGCGGGAGTCACAGATACGCAGTATTTT. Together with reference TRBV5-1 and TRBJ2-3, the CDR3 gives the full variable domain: KAGVTQTPRYLIKTRGQQVTLSCSPISGHRSVSWYQQTPGQGLQFLFEYFSETQRNKGNFPGRFSGRQFSNSRSEMNVSTLELGDSALYLCASSQGLAGVTDTQYFGPGTRLTVL.

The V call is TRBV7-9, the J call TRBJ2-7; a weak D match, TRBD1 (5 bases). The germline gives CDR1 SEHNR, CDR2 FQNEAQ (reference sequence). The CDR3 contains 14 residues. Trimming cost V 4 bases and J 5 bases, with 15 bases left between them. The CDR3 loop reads CASSSLLIGDEQYF. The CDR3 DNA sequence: TGTGCCAGCAGCTCTCTCCTGATAGGGGACGAGCAGTACTTC. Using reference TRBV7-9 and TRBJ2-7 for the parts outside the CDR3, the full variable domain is DTGVSQNPRHKITKRGQNVTFRCDPISEHNRLYWYRQTLGQGPEFLTYFQNEAQLEKSRLLSDRFSAERPKGSFSTLEIQRTEQGDSAMYLCASSSLLIGDEQYFGPGTRLTVT.

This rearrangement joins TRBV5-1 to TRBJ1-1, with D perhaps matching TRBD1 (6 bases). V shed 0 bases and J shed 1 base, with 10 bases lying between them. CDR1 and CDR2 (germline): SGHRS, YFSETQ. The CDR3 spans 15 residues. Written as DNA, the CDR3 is TGCGCCAGCAGCTTGGATGGCAGGGGGAACACTGAAGCTTTCTTT. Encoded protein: CASSLDGRGNTEAFF.

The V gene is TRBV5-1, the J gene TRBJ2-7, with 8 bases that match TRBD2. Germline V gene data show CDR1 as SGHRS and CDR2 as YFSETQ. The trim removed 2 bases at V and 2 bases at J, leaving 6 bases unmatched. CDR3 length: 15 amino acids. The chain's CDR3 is CASSLNVGGAYEQYF. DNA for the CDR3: TGCGCCAGCAGCTTAAACGTCGGGGGGGCCTACGAGCAGTACTTC.